What follows are 20 T cell receptor beta chains derived from one specimen sequenced in a study of metastatic and nonmetastatic thyroid tumors. Patients were all untreated before their thyroid surgery. TCRdb reanalyzed the PCR reads with MiXCR. Seen here are around 18,000 clones, around an eighth observed once, and the top ten hold around 15%. Sequencing used tumor tissue. The source is a female donor with papillary thyroid cancer or a benign thyroid nodule (not recorded which). Some clones in this sample may be carry-over from other donors' samples.

The genes are TRBV5-1 and TRBJ1-2, with D maybe TRBD1 (6 bases). Trimming stripped 0 bases from V and 3 bases from J, with 6 bases between. Per the germline V gene, CDR1 is SGHRS and CDR2 is YFSETQ. This CDR3 spans 13 amino acids. DNA of the CDR3: TGCGCCAGCAGCTTGGAGGGGGACTATGGCTACACCTTC. Protein: CASSLEGDYGYTF.

The table lists this clone with many counts. J is TRBJ1-6 and V is TRBV6-2 or TRBV6-3; unclear D gene. From germline, CDR1 is MNHEY and CDR2 SVGEGT. This CDR3 region has 12 residues. V gave up 4 bases and J gave up 10 bases, with 8 bases separating them. The CDR3 coding sequence is TGTGCCAGCAGTTGGTCGCGATCACCCCTCCACTTT. Translated, it gives CASSWSRSPLHF.

This clone was seen repeatedly, ten times or more. At one boundary the junction diverges from the germline segment, which might be a read error. The gene calls are TRBV30 and TRBJ2-4; D unclear. Germline assignment: CDR1 GTSNPN and CDR2 SVGIG (reference sequence). The CDR3 is made up of 15 amino acids. CDR3: CAWGVPGLAKNIQYF. CDR3 DNA: TGTGCCTGGGGTGTACCCGGGTTAGCCAAAAACATTCAGTACTTC.

This clone was seen ten or more times. This chain connects TRBV30 to TRBJ2-1; the match to TRBD2 covers 10 bases. CDR3 length equals 15 residues. The V gene's germline CDR1 is GTSNPN and CDR2 SVGIG (reference sequence). V shed 3 bases and J 7 bases; nucleotides not matched to a gene: 9. The CDR3 DNA is TGTGCCTGGAGGCCCTGGGGTAGCGGGGGGAATGAGCAGTTCTTC. Protein: CAWRPWGSGGNEQFF.

This clone was observed many times. The chain has TRBV27 and TRBJ2-1; 11 bases align to TRBD1. The CDR3 has 16 amino acids. Germline loops: CDR1 MNHEY, CDR2 SMNVEV (reference sequence). J was trimmed by 8 bases and V by 2 bases; bases with no gene match: 8. The CDR3 loop reads CASSLTDRGRSDEQFF. The CDR3 bases are TGTGCCAGCAGTTTAACGGACAGGGGGCGCTCGGATGAGCAGTTCTTC.

This chain links TRBV20-1 with TRBJ2-2; 10 bases map to TRBD2. CDR3 length: 17 amino acids. Looked up from germline, CDR1 is DFQATT and CDR2 is SNEGSKA (reference sequence). V lost 1 base to trimming and J lost 4 bases; unmatched junction nucleotides: 9. The CDR3 bases are TGCAGTGCTAGAGGGTCTGCTAGCGGGAGCGGCACCGGGGAGCTGTTTTTT. Its translation is CSARGSASGSGTGELFF.

This clone has ten or more counts. The genes are TRBV5-4 and TRBJ2-3, with 8 positions matching TRBD1. CDR3 size: 15 residues. The germline CDR1 and CDR2 sequences are SGHNT and YYREEE (reference sequence). Germline trimming cut 0 bases from V and 2 bases from J; bases unmatched to any gene: 2. The CDR3, as DNA: TGTGCCAGCAGCTTGGGACAGGGGTACACAGATACGCAGTATTTT. This codes for CASSLGQGYTDTQYF.

This clone was recorded at least ten times. The CDR3, as DNA: TGTGCCAGCAGTTGGGGCCCCAGGGTCGCTAACTATGGCTACACCTTC. This gives the protein CASSWGPRVANYGYTF. The gene calls are TRBV27 and TRBJ1-2, with D perhaps matching TRBD1 (5 bases). The CDR3 contains 16 residues. CDR1 and CDR2 (germline): MNHEY, SMNVEV (reference sequence). The V end lost 4 bases, the J end lost 0 bases, and 15 bases lay between the germline ends.

The sample holds many counts of this clone. The chain is built from TRBV20-1 and TRBJ2-4, with D tentatively TRBD2 (8 bases). Germline values: CDR1 DFQATT, CDR2 SNEGSKA (reference sequence). The CDR3 extends over 15 amino acids. Trimming pared 5 bases from V and 10 bases from J, leaving 24 bases between. CDR3 in DNA: TGCAGTGCTCCGACTAGCGCTGGGGGCAGGGGGATTCAGTACTTC. Protein product: CSAPTSAGGRGIQYF.

By sample share, this clone is medium-sized (0.01 to 0.1%). The chain has TRBV7-2 and TRBJ1-2, with D unclear. Germline assignment: CDR1 SGHTA and CDR2 FQGNSA. V lost 5 bases and J 4 bases, leaving 11 bases between the germline ends. The CDR3 is 13 amino acids. CDR3 amino acids: CASSRREGYGYTF. The CDR3 DNA follows: TGTGCCAGCAGCAGAAGGGAGGGCTATGGCTACACCTTC.

This clone was observed many times. The chain recombines TRBV11-2 with TRBJ1-2; possibly TRBD1 for D (5 bases). V lost 0 bases and J 4 bases, leaving 9 bases between the germline ends. This CDR3 has 14 amino acids. Germline lookup yields CDR1 SGHAT and CDR2 FQNNGV. CDR3 residues: CASSLDRVVYGYTF. The CDR3 nucleotides read TGTGCCAGCAGCTTAGACAGGGTGGTCTATGGCTACACCTTC.

There are many counts of this clone. The genes are TRBV12-3 or TRBV12-4 and TRBJ2-3, with D uncertain. V shed 0 bases and J shed 5 bases, with 9 bases lying between them. The CDR3 length is 14 residues. CDR3 sequence: CASSLALRGDTQYF. The CDR3, as DNA: TGTGCCAGCAGTTTAGCGCTAAGAGGAGATACGCAGTATTTT.

This clone was seen many times. The chain couples TRBV3-1 to TRBJ2-7, with 12 bases lining up with TRBD2. Germline V lookup: CDR1 LGHDT, CDR2 YNNKEL (reference sequence). Germline trimming cut 4 bases from V and 2 bases from J; bases unmatched to any gene: 6. The CDR3 spans 16 residues. In DNA, the CDR3 is TGTGCCAGCAGCCGACGGACTAGCGGGGTCACCTACGAGCAGTACTTC. It codes for CASSRRTSGVTYEQYF.

This clone appeared many times. The chain is built from TRBV9 and TRBJ2-3, with D possibly TRBD2 on 6 matching bases. V lost 6 bases and J lost 0, with 14 bases in between. This CDR3 is built from 15 residues. Germline-derived CDR1 and CDR2 are SGDLS and YYNGEE. Here the CDR3 reads CASTAGSTSTDTQYF. The CDR3 DNA sequence: TGTGCCAGCACCGCGGGGTCGACTAGCACAGATACGCAGTATTTT. Supplemented by reference TRBV9 and TRBJ2-3, the full variable domain reads DSGVTQTPKHLITATGQRVTLRCSPRSGDLSVYWYQQSLDQGLQFLIQYYNGEERAKGNILERFSAQQFPDLHSELNLSSLELGDSALYFCASTAGSTSTDTQYFGPGTRLTVL.

The genes are TRBV11-1 and TRBJ2-7; tentative D call: TRBD2 (6 bases). The CDR3 is 15 amino acids. V gave up 2 bases and J gave up 7 bases, with 18 bases separating them. CDR1 and CDR2 from the germline V gene are SGHAT and FQDESV (reference sequence). This CDR3 is CASSLMGVGGREQYF. The CDR3 coding sequence is TGTGCCAGCAGCTTAATGGGGGTCGGGGGTCGTGAGCAGTACTTC. The full variable domain, in which reference TRBV11-1 and TRBJ2-7 provide the parts outside the CDR3, is EAEVAQSPRYKITEKSQAVAFWCDPISGHATLYWYRQILGQGPELLVQFQDESVVDDSQLPKDRFSAERLKGVDSTLKIQPAELGDSAMYLCASSLMGVGGREQYFGPGTRLTVT.

This clone was recorded many times. J is TRBJ2-1 and V is TRBV12-3 or TRBV12-4; D is ambiguous. This CDR3 is built from 17 residues. Trimming pared 2 bases from V and 0 bases from J, leaving 14 bases between. In DNA, the CDR3 is TGTGCCAGCAGTTTACCCCTCCCACTAAGCTCCTACAATGAGCAGTTCTTC. This sequence encodes CASSLPLPLSSYNEQFF.

This clone has a handful of counts. This chain connects TRBV6-7 to TRBJ1-3, with a possible D match to TRBD1 (6 bases). TRBV6-7 is labeled an ORF, and its function is uncertain. The V gene lost 0 bases and the J gene lost 1 base, with 7 bases spanning the gap. CDR3 length: 15 amino acids. This CDR3 reads CASSYSGTSGNTIYF. CDR3 in DNA: TGTGCCAGCAGTTACTCCGGGACATCTGGAAACACCATATATTTT.

This clone was observed many times. With a much larger clone just one base away, this may be a read error. The same CDR3 also results from other DNA sequences found in this sample. This rearrangement joins TRBV2 to TRBJ2-7; D call uncertain. This CDR3 comprises 14 residues. CDR1 is SNHLY, CDR2 FYNNEI, per germline. The CDR3 DNA is TGTGCTAGCAATATCCAAGGGCAGAGCTACGAGCAGTACTTC. It translates to CASNIQGQSYEQYF.

This clone appeared many times. The J gene is TRBJ2-2, the V gene TRBV20-1, with 8 bases aligning to TRBD2. V lost 5 bases to trimming and J lost 6 bases; unmatched junction nucleotides: 8. Looked up from germline, CDR1 is DFQATT and CDR2 is SNEGSKA (reference sequence). This CDR3 comprises 14 residues. The CDR3 is CSALTSGRAGELFF. For the CDR3, the DNA is TGCAGTGCTCTTACCAGCGGGAGAGCCGGGGAGCTGTTTTTT.

This clone was recorded at least ten times. The chain uses TRBV3-1 and TRBJ1-6; no clear D gene. This CDR3 region has 15 residues. Germline V gives CDR1 LGHDT, CDR2 YNNKEL (reference sequence). Trimming stripped 4 bases from V and 7 bases from J, with 14 bases between. Here the CDR3 reads CASSPRPGPNSPLHF. CDR3 nucleotide sequence: TGTGCCAGCAGCCCAAGGCCGGGCCCCAATTCACCCCTCCACTTT.